This is a list of T cell receptor beta chains from one sample in a study of shared clonotypes between healthy human individuals. Profiling relied on immunoSEQ multiplex PCR, and the TCRdb table lists in-frame clones only, not all of them. The data show about 480,000 clones, about 75% seen once. The specimen was PBMCs. The origin of the receptors is a woman aged 40 to 50 in good health. Some clones in this sample may be carry-over from other donors' samples. CDR3s include the opening cysteine and the closing phenylalanine or tryptophan. The D gene is left open where the match is weak. Some rows mark clone size as missing; the rest say once, few, many or name a class of expanded clone.

size	D	V	J	DNA	CDR3
NA	NA	TRBV7-6	TRBJ2-5	TGTGCCAGCAGCTTATTGAGTGGCAGTCAAGAGACCCAGTACTTC	CASSLLSGSQETQYF
NA	NA	TRBV18	TRBJ2-3	TGTGCCAGCTCAACAACTAGCACAGATACGCAGTATTTT	CASSTTSTDTQYF
NA	TRBD2	TRBV5-5	TRBJ2-7	TGTGCCAGCAGCTTGGCCGCCGGGAGGATCTACGAGCAGTACTTC	CASSLAAGRIYEQYF
NA	TRBD2	TRBV6-6	TRBJ2-3	TGTGCCAGCAGTTACATTGGCGGGAGGGCCACAGATACGCAGTATTTT	CASSYIGGRATDTQYF
NA	TRBD2	TRBV4-2	TRBJ2-3	TGTGCCAGCAGCCAGGCCCCCGGGACTAGCACCTCAGATACGCAGTATTTT	CASSQAPGTSTSDTQYF
NA	NA	TRBV11-2	TRBJ2-1	TGTGCCAGCAGCTTAGAACGGGTTGGTGCGCAGTTCTTC	CASSLERVGAQFF
NA	NA	TRBV6-5	TRBJ1-2	TGTGCCAGCAGTTACCCCGACGGGAGAACTAACTATGGCTACACCTTC	CASSYPDGRTNYGYTF
NA	NA	TRBV11-3	TRBJ2-3	TGTGCCAGCAGCCGGGGGGCTAGCACAGATACGCAGTATTTT	CASSRGASTDTQYF
NA	TRBD2	TRBV28	TRBJ2-7	TGTGCCAGCTCGGGGGGTGGGAGAGTGCAGTACTTC	CASSGGGRVQYF
NA	NA	TRBV18	TRBJ2-3	TGTGCCAGCTCACCACGCGAAGACACGCAGTATTTT	CASSPREDTQYF
NA	NA	TRBV5-1	TRBJ2-5	TGCGCCAGCAGCTCGAACAGGGTCGGGGAGACCCAGTACTTC	CASSSNRVGETQYF
NA	TRBD1	TRBV7-2	TRBJ1-1	TGTGCCAGCAGCTTTACAGGGGGCTCGATGAACACTGAAGCTTTCTTT	CASSFTGGSMNTEAFF
NA	NA	TRBV19	TRBJ1-5	TGTGCCAGTACGGGGTTTCTGGCCAGGGATAGCAATCAGCCCCAGCATTTT	CASTGFLARDSNQPQHF
NA	NA	TRBV5-1	TRBJ2-1	TGCGCCAGCAGCTTGCAAGGGAAAAGCTCCTACAATGAGCAGTTCTTC	CASSLQGKSSYNEQFF
few	TRBD2	TRBV13	TRBJ2-1	TGTGCCAGCAGCTTTAGCGGGAGTGGGTACAATGAGCAGTTCTTC	CASSFSGSGYNEQFF
NA	NA	TRBV9	TRBJ2-1	TGTGCCAGCAGCGTAGAGAAGGGCAGGGGTTACAATGAGCAGTTCTTC	CASSVEKGRGYNEQFF
NA	TRBD1	TRBV28	TRBJ1-3	TGTGCCAGCACCCCCCAGGGGGCTGGAAACACCATATATTTT	CASTPQGAGNTIYF
NA	NA	TRBV2	TRBJ1-2	TGTGCCAGCAGTGTAGGGCAATACTATGGCTACACCTTC	CASSVGQYYGYTF
NA	NA	TRBV7-6	TRBJ2-3	TGTGCCAGCAGCTTAGAATTAGGTAGCGGCGTCACTACGCAGTATTTT	CASSLELGSGVTTQYF
NA	NA	TRBV4-3	TRBJ1-2	TGCGCCAGCAGCCCCGGACAGATGAACTATGGCTACACCTTC	CASSPGQMNYGYTF
many	TRBD2	TRBV10-2	TRBJ2-5	TGCGCCAGCAGGCGGGGGAAGCTTGAGACCCAGTACTTC	CASRRGKLETQYF
NA	NA	TRBV10-1	TRBJ2-1	TGCGCCAGCAGTGAGCAATACAATGAGCAGTTCTTC	CASSEQYNEQFF
NA	NA	TRBV7-2	TRBJ2-5	TGTGCCAGCAGCTTAAAGACCGGACAACCCCAAGAGACCCAGTACTTC	CASSLKTGQPQETQYF
NA	NA	TRBV23-1	TRBJ2-7	TGCGCCAGCGCCGCCGGGACGTACCCGGACGAGCAGTACTTC	CASAAGTYPDEQYF
NA	NA	TRBV2	TRBJ1-1	TGTGCCAGCAGTGATGTCTATATGAACACTGAAGCTTTCTTT	CASSDVYMNTEAFF
NA	NA	TRBV7-7	TRBJ2-1	TGTGCTAGCAGCTTAGGAGGGGGTTCCATGGATGAGCAGTTCTTC	CASSLGGGSMDEQFF
NA	NA	TRBV10-3	TRBJ2-3	TGTGCCATCACAGTAGACCCTAGCACAGATACGCAGTATTTT	CAITVDPSTDTQYF
once	TRBD1	TRBV5-6	TRBJ2-7	TGTGCCAGCAGCCCCACGGATGGACAGGTCACCTACGAGCAGTACTTC	CASSPTDGQVTYEQYF
NA	NA	TRBV27	TRBJ2-2	TGTGCCAGCAGTTTATGGGGGGTCGGGGACACCGGGGAGCTGTTTTTT	CASSLWGVGDTGELFF
NA	NA	TRBV21-1	TRBJ2-7	TGTGCCAGCAGTTACAGGGGTGCCTACGAGCAGTACTTC	CASSYRGAYEQYF
NA	TRBD1	TRBV7-3	TRBJ2-3	TGTGCCAGCAGCTTAGGACAGGGCGGTGGTACAGATACGCAGTATTTT	CASSLGQGGGTDTQYF
few	NA	TRBV28	TRBJ1-2	TGTGCCAGCAGTTTGAACAGGGTAGGCTACACCTTC	CASSLNRVGYTF
NA	NA	TRBV2	TRBJ2-5	TGTGCCAGCGGGGGCATCTCCCTGCGAGAGACCCAGTACTTC	CASGGISLRETQYF
NA	NA	TRBV30	TRBJ2-7	TGTGCCTATGGGACGTCCGGCTCTCCTTACGAGCAGTACTTC	CAYGTSGSPYEQYF
NA	NA	TRBV19	TRBJ1-1	TGTGCCAGTAGTATTGGTAGGGACACTGAAGCTTTCTTT	CASSIGRDTEAFF
NA	NA	TRBV5-6	TRBJ2-2	TGTGCCAGCAGCTTTTATACGAACACCGGGGAGCTGTTTTTT	CASSFYTNTGELFF
NA	NA	TRBV19	TRBJ1-2	TGTGCCAGTAGTATGTGGCAGGCTTCTAACTATGGCTACACCTTC	CASSMWQASNYGYTF
NA	TRBD2	TRBV5-1	TRBJ2-1	TGCGCCAGCAGTTTCCTAGCGGGAGGCGCAAGAAATGAGCAGTTCTTC	CASSFLAGGARNEQFF
NA	NA	TRBV19	TRBJ2-7	TGTGCCACTGGGGGGGGACAGCTTAACTACGAGCAGTACTTC	CATGGGQLNYEQYF
few	TRBD2	TRBV6-5	TRBJ2-5	TGTGCCAGCAGTTACGGGGCTAGCGGAGAAGAGACCCAGTACTTC	CASSYGASGEETQYF
NA	NA	TRBV19	TRBJ2-5	TGTGCCAGTAGTATCGGCGGGACAGACCAAGAGACCCAGTACTTC	CASSIGGTDQETQYF
few	NA	TRBV10-1	TRBJ2-3	TGCGCCAGTTCCCTGGACCTCAGCACAGATACGCAGTATTTT	CASSLDLSTDTQYF
NA	TRBD2	TRBV7-8	TRBJ2-1	TGTGCCAGCAGCAAAACTAGCGGGAACTCCTACAATGAGCAGTTCTTC	CASSKTSGNSYNEQFF
many	TRBD1	TRBV4-3	TRBJ2-2	TGCGCCAGCAGCCAAGATCCCCCAGGGGGCGTCACCGGGGAGCTGTTTTTT	CASSQDPPGGVTGELFF
NA	NA	TRBV6-5	TRBJ2-7	TGTGCCAGCAGTGCCCTGGGGGACGAGCAGTACTTC	CASSALGDEQYF
NA	NA	TRBV28	TRBJ2-7	TGTGCCAGCAAACCCCAGCTCAGCTCCTACGAGCAGTACTTC	CASKPQLSSYEQYF
NA	NA	TRBV5-5	TRBJ1-2	TGTGCCAGCAGCTTGACGCCGGATTCTAACTATGGCTACACCTTC	CASSLTPDSNYGYTF
NA	NA	TRBV5-1	TRBJ1-3	TGCGCCAGCAGCTTGGCGACAGATACCTCTGGAAACACCATATATTTT	CASSLATDTSGNTIYF
NA	NA	TRBV11-3	TRBJ2-3	TGTGCCAGCAGCTTATCGACGGGAGGGGGCCCAGATACGCAGTATTTT	CASSLSTGGGPDTQYF
NA	NA	TRBV9	TRBJ1-2	TGTGCCAGCAGCGTCAGCGGTGAGGATGGCTACACCTTC	CASSVSGEDGYTF